This T cell receptor beta chain originates from a study of blood T cell repertoires in COVID-19. Study background: COVID-19 samples from acute and convalescent phases originated in the United States, Italy and Spain. T cells, B-cell-depleted T cells, or PBMCs provided the cDNA or gDNA that served as material.

Original methodology: Estimated nucleated cell counts came from reference gene primer amplification. Profiled with immunoSEQ multiplex PCR; TCRdb holds only in-frame clones, not every one. Clone size and V and J calls were adopted from that table, with D and trimming inferred from the DNA. Among fewer than 250,000 clones, around 80% were seen once, and the ten largest hold 20%. This CDR3 spans 13 amino acids. From germline, CDR1 is SGHRS and CDR2 YFSETQ. The germline V and J ends were trimmed by 10 bases and 5 bases, with 18 bases remaining between them. The receptor's source is a man aged 30 to 39 with active or convalescent COVID-19. Sequenced: peripheral blood. The rearrangement links TRBV5-1 to TRBJ2-5, with a tentative D call TRBD2 (6 bases). The CDR3 DNA follows: TGCGCCTCCGGAGGTGGAGGGCTTGAGACCCAGTACTTC. It encodes CASGGGGLETQYF. The entire variable domain, with the rest obtained from reference TRBV5-1 and TRBJ2-5, is as follows: KAGVTQTPRYLIKTRGQQVTLSCSPISGHRSVSWYQQTPGQGLQFLFEYFSETQRNKGNFPGRFSGRQFSNSRSEMNVSTLELGDSALYLCASGGGGLETQYFGPGTRLLVL.